Listed below are T cell receptor beta chains from one sample, sequenced in a study of tumor and adjacent non-tumor tissue in lung cancer. MiXCR, applied by TCRdb to the multiplex PCR reads, yields one record per CDR3 protein. The sample has approximately 62,000 distinct CDR3 sequences; around 64% are singletons. Sequences were obtained from distant non-tumor lung tissue. These receptors all come from a man aged 65 to 85 with non-small cell lung cancer. Both conserved end residues are part of each CDR3. The order of the fields is V gene, D gene, clone size, CDR3 length, J gene, CDR3 protein, CDR3 DNA. A D gene is named only where the DNA matches it firmly. Only some rows state a clone size, as once, few, many or a class for expanded clones.

TRBV5-6	-	many	13	TRBJ2-3	CASSLLRTDTQYF	TGTGCCAGCAGCTTGTTGCGGACAGATACGCAGTATTTT
TRBV6-5	-	few	15	TRBJ1-1	CASSYSSFSNTEAFF	TGTGCTAGCAGTTACTCCAGTTTCTCCAACACTGAAGCTTTCTTT
TRBV12-3/TRBV12-4	TRBD2	few	14	TRBJ2-5	CANSSPAGGETQYF	TGTGCCAACAGTTCACCAGCGGGAGGGGAGACCCAGTACTTC
TRBV4-1	TRBD2	-	17	TRBJ2-3	CASSQGYSGGPTDTQYF	TGCGCCAGCAGCCAAGGTTATAGCGGGGGGCCCACAGATACGCAGTATTTT
TRBV10-3	TRBD2	many	14	TRBJ2-3	CAISRLAGADTQYF	TGTGCCATCAGTCGACTAGCGGGGGCAGATACGCAGTATTTT
TRBV6-5	-	many	13	TRBJ2-3	CAASKMATNTQYF	TGTGCCGCCTCGAAGATGGCTACGAATACGCAGTATTTT
TRBV12-3/TRBV12-4	-	-	11	TRBJ1-4	CASSLREKPLF	TGTGCCAGCAGTTTGAGGGAAAAACCGTTATTT
TRBV6-1	TRBD2	-	19	TRBJ2-3	CASSRRRGGLTSGTDTQCF	TGTGCCAGCAGCCGGAGGCGGGGGGGTTTGACCAGTGGCACAGATACGCAGTGTTTT
TRBV7-9	-	few	15	TRBJ2-3	CASSPGTTSTDTQYF	TGTGCCAGCAGCCCCGGGACAACGAGCACAGATACGCAGTATTTT
TRBV5-5	TRBD1	many	15	TRBJ2-7	CASSLATGVLYEQYF	TGTGCCAGCAGCTTGGCGACAGGGGTCCTCTACGAGCAGTACTTC
TRBV6-1	-	many	14	TRBJ1-2	CASRRGGPGYGYTF	TGTGCCAGCAGAAGGGGTGGCCCCGGCTATGGCTACACCTTC
TRBV6-2/TRBV6-3	TRBD1	few	15	TRBJ1-2	CARSPSGQPSYGYTF	TGTGCCAGGAGTCCGTCGGGACAGCCCTCCTATGGCTACACCTTC
TRBV6-1	-	-	17	TRBJ2-1	CASIESKRLGPWSVEFF	TGTGCCAGCATTGAATCAAAGCGTCTCGGGCCCTGGTCAGTGGAGTTCTTC
TRBV4-2	TRBD2	medium-sized	15	TRBJ2-5	CASSSSGGDKETQYF	TGTGCCAGCAGTTCTAGCGGGGGGGATAAAGAGACCCAGTACTTC
TRBV11-2	-	-	15	TRBJ2-3	CASSWGVLGTDTQYF	TGTGCCAGCAGCTGGGGCGTCCTCGGCACAGATACACAGTATTTT